The T cell receptor (beta chain) under discussion was sequenced for a study of blood T cell repertoires in COVID-19. In the study overall: Collection of acute and convalescent COVID-19 samples took place in the United States, Italy and Spain. PBMCs, B-cell-depleted T cells, or T cells provided the cDNA or gDNA that made up the material.

Germline CDR1 and CDR2: MDHEN and SYDVKM. Trimming pared 4 bases from V and 12 bases from J, leaving 16 bases between. This CDR3 comprises 13 residues. In the authors' workflow: Amplifying reference gene primers gave estimates of nucleated cell counts. Some clones are missing from TCRdb's copy, which holds only in-frame ones; the method was immunoSEQ multiplex PCR. V, J and clone size derive from that table, while D and trimming were established from the DNA sequence. The data show 46,000 or so clones, with roughly nine tenths seen just once and 15% to 20% held by the top ten. This TCR was recovered from a man in his sixties or seventies with active COVID-19. The chain is built from TRBV28 and TRBJ2-1; tentative D call: TRBD1 (5 bases). Sequenced sample: peripheral blood. CDR3 in DNA: TGTGCCAGCAGTTCCTATCGGACAAACGGGCAGTTCTTC. This codes for CASSSYRTNGQFF.